The entry that follows covers one T cell receptor beta chain sequence. Its cognate antigen is unknown. The data derive from a study of shared clonotypes between healthy human individuals. Findings and limits, study-wide: Shared clonotypes across all four donors exceeded non-shared ones in generation probability.

Using immunoSEQ multiplex PCR, the repertoire was profiled, and TCRdb retains in-frame clones only, with some absent. Here the sample spans 2 million to 2.5 million clones, 80% to 95% being singletons. CDR1 and CDR2 (germline): MNHEY, SMNVEV (reference sequence). Deletions cut 4 bases from V and 2 bases from J, with 11 bases between. This CDR3 is built from 14 residues. Sequenced material: naive CD4+ T cells from PBMCs. Sample subset: CD45RA+ positively selected. This TCR came from a man aged 18 to 30 in good health. Some clones in this sample may be carry-over from other donors' samples. This sequence joins TRBV27 and TRBJ1-1; D is undetermined. The CDR3 region has the DNA TGTGCCAGCAGTTCGATACCAGATAACACTGAAGCTTTCTTT. It specifies CASSSIPDNTEAFF.